This TCR beta chain emerged from a study of blood T cells in healthy people across ages. Study-wide points: It was not known whether donors were CMV positive (a possible confounder of expanded clonotype changes). Investigators treated diversity estimates from one million T cells as underestimates. Roughly linearly, TCR beta diversity per million T cells fell as age increased.

Alongside a J-beta primer mix, a sample-barcoded 5' primer served in a second PCR lasting about 6 to 12 cycles. TCRdb reanalysed the 5' RACE reads using MiXCR and keeps one entry per CDR3 protein. Among about a million distinct CDR3 sequences, approximately 38% were seen once, and the ten largest hold around 13%. V lost 2 bases and J lost 6, with 19 bases in between. Germline V gene data show CDR1 as DFQATT and CDR2 as SNEGSKA (reference sequence). The CDR3 loop spans 15 amino acids. Caucasian individuals from Russia who were healthy and aged roughly 6 to 95 acted as donors. About this clonotype: The target antigen is unknown.

V usage is TRBV20-1 and J usage is TRBJ2-5, with a tentative D call TRBD1 (6 bases). The source of this sequence is a man younger than 35 in good health. What was sequenced was blood. Written as DNA, the CDR3 is TGCAGTGCTAGAAAGGGGGTGACAAATAAACAGACCCAGTACTTC. It is translated as CSARKGVTNKQTQYF.